Listed below are T cell receptor beta chains from one sample, sequenced in a study of cytomegalovirus exposure and HLA in healthy donors. The assay was immunoSEQ multiplex PCR, and TCRdb's table has in-frame clones only and misses some. Here the sample spans under 200,000 clones, more than 70% being singletons. The sample consisted of PBMCs. Source of these receptors: a boy aged 5-17 years in good health and CMV-seronegative. Both conserved end residues are part of each CDR3. Fields, in order: V gene, J gene, D gene, clone size, CDR3 DNA, CDR3 protein. D genes are given only for firm matches. Clone size, where shown, is once, few, many, or a class for clones that have expanded.

V gene: TRBV13
J gene: TRBJ1-4
D gene: .
clone size: few
CDR3 DNA: TGTGCCAGCAGCTCCGAACGGAATGAAAAACTGTTTTTT
CDR3 protein: CASSSERNEKLFF

V gene: TRBV29-1
J gene: TRBJ1-1
D gene: TRBD1
clone size: .
CDR3 DNA: TGCAGCGTAGGGACAGGGGCTGAAGCTTTCTTT
CDR3 protein: CSVGTGAEAFF

V gene: TRBV11-2
J gene: TRBJ2-2
D gene: .
clone size: .
CDR3 DNA: TGTGCCAGCAGCTTAGGGTTGCGGGAGAACACCGGGGAGCTGTTTTTT
CDR3 protein: CASSLGLRENTGELFF

V gene: TRBV7-2
J gene: TRBJ2-3
D gene: TRBD1
clone size: .
CDR3 DNA: TGTGCCAGCTACAGGGGACCCACAGATACGCAGTATTTT
CDR3 protein: CASYRGPTDTQYF

V gene: TRBV6-1
J gene: TRBJ1-3
D gene: TRBD1
clone size: .
CDR3 DNA: TGTGCCAGCAGGGGGACAGCCATCTCTGGAAACACCATATATTTT
CDR3 protein: CASRGTAISGNTIYF

V gene: TRBV7-2
J gene: TRBJ2-3
D gene: TRBD2
clone size: .
CDR3 DNA: TGTGCCAGCAGGAGCTACGTTTCTAGCGGCGCGCAGTATTTT
CDR3 protein: CASRSYVSSGAQYF

V gene: TRBV29-1
J gene: TRBJ2-1
D gene: TRBD2
clone size: .
CDR3 DNA: TGCAGCGTTGGGCTAGCGGGGGGCGTACAGTTCTTC
CDR3 protein: CSVGLAGGVQFF

V gene: TRBV7-9
J gene: TRBJ1-2
D gene: TRBD1
clone size: .
CDR3 DNA: TGTGCCAGCAGCAAACAGGGGGCTGGCTATGGCTACACCTTC
CDR3 protein: CASSKQGAGYGYTF

V gene: TRBV7-6
J gene: TRBJ2-5
D gene: .
clone size: .
CDR3 DNA: TGTGCCAGCAGCACACCTTACAAACAAGAGACCCAGTACTTC
CDR3 protein: CASSTPYKQETQYF

V gene: TRBV9
J gene: TRBJ1-3
D gene: .
clone size: .
CDR3 DNA: TGTGCCAGCAGCATAACAGGGTGGGGAAACACCATATATTTT
CDR3 protein: CASSITGWGNTIYF

V gene: TRBV11-2
J gene: TRBJ2-2
D gene: TRBD1
clone size: .
CDR3 DNA: TGTGCCAGCAGGCCCGACAGGGCGAACACCGGGGAGCTGTTTTTT
CDR3 protein: CASRPDRANTGELFF

V gene: TRBV11-2
J gene: TRBJ1-2
D gene: .
clone size: .
CDR3 DNA: TGTGCCAGCAGCTCCGAAGGGGCTCGTAATGGCTACACCTTC
CDR3 protein: CASSSEGARNGYTF

V gene: TRBV19
J gene: TRBJ2-2
D gene: TRBD2
clone size: .
CDR3 DNA: TGTGCCAGTAGCAGACTAGCGGGGGGCCCCGGGGAGCTGTTTTTT
CDR3 protein: CASSRLAGGPGELFF

V gene: TRBV25-1
J gene: TRBJ2-7
D gene: .
clone size: few
CDR3 DNA: TGTGCCAGCAGTCGGACAGCCGACGAGCAGTACTTC
CDR3 protein: CASSRTADEQYF

V gene: TRBV4-1
J gene: TRBJ1-1
D gene: .
clone size: .
CDR3 DNA: TGCGCCAGCAGCCAAAGGGACACCGGATGGCCTGAAGCTTTCTTT
CDR3 protein: CASSQRDTGWPEAFF

V gene: TRBV6-1
J gene: TRBJ1-2
D gene: .
clone size: .
CDR3 DNA: TGTGCCAGCAGCGCCCACAGGGCCACGGACTATGGCTACACCTTC
CDR3 protein: CASSAHRATDYGYTF

V gene: TRBV9
J gene: TRBJ2-2
D gene: TRBD1
clone size: once
CDR3 DNA: TGTGCCAGCAGCGCGCGGGACAGGGGGTTCGGGGAGCTGTTTTTT
CDR3 protein: CASSARDRGFGELFF

V gene: TRBV2
J gene: TRBJ1-1
D gene: .
clone size: few
CDR3 DNA: TGTGCCAGCAGTGGACAGATGAACACTGAAGCTTTCTTT
CDR3 protein: CASSGQMNTEAFF

V gene: TRBV9
J gene: TRBJ1-2
D gene: .
clone size: .
CDR3 DNA: TGTGCCAGCAGCGCGGCAGGACAGAACTATGGCTACACCTTC
CDR3 protein: CASSAAGQNYGYTF

V gene: TRBV13
J gene: TRBJ1-1
D gene: .
clone size: .
CDR3 DNA: TGTGCCAGCAGCTTAGATACGCGCACTGAAGCTTTCTTT
CDR3 protein: CASSLDTRTEAFF

V gene: TRBV5-1
J gene: TRBJ2-1
D gene: .
clone size: .
CDR3 DNA: TGCGCCAGCAGCTTTCCGGACAGATACAATGAGCAGTTCTTC
CDR3 protein: CASSFPDRYNEQFF

V gene: TRBV4-3
J gene: TRBJ1-6
D gene: .
clone size: .
CDR3 DNA: TGCGCCAGCAGCCAAGCGGTAGACAGGCTGAATTCACCCCTCCACTTT
CDR3 protein: CASSQAVDRLNSPLHF

V gene: TRBV11-2
J gene: TRBJ2-2
D gene: .
clone size: .
CDR3 DNA: TGTGCCAGCAGCTTGGAGACCGGGGAGCTGTTTTTT
CDR3 protein: CASSLETGELFF

V gene: TRBV19
J gene: TRBJ1-3
D gene: .
clone size: .
CDR3 DNA: TGTGCCAGTAGCGCGGGACTCGGAAACACCATATATTTT
CDR3 protein: CASSAGLGNTIYF

V gene: TRBV5-1
J gene: TRBJ1-3
D gene: TRBD1
clone size: .
CDR3 DNA: TGCGCCAGCAGCTGGACCTCCGGGACAGGGGCTGGAAACACCATATATTTT
CDR3 protein: CASSWTSGTGAGNTIYF

V gene: TRBV5-1
J gene: TRBJ2-7
D gene: TRBD2
clone size: .
CDR3 DNA: TGCGCCAGCAGCTTGGAAGCGACTAGCGAATACCGATCCTACGAGCAGTACTTC
CDR3 protein: CASSLEATSEYRSYEQYF

V gene: TRBV4-1
J gene: TRBJ1-6
D gene: .
clone size: .
CDR3 DNA: TGCGCCAGCAGCCAAGTCGACAGGTTAAATTCACCCCTCCACTTT
CDR3 protein: CASSQVDRLNSPLHF